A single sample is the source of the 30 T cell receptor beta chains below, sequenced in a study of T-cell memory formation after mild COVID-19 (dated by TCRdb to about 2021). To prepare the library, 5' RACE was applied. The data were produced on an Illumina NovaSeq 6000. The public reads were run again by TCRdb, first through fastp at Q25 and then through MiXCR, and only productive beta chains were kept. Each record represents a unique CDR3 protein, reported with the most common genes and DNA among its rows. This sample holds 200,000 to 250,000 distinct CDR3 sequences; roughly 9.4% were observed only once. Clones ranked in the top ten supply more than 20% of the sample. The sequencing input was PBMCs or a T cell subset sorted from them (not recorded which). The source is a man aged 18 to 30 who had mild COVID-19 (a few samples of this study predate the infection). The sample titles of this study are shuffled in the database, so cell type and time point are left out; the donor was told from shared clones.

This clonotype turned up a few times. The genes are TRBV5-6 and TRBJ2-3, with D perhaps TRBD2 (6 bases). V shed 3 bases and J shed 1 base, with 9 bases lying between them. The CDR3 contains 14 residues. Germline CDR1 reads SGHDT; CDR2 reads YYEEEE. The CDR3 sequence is CASSWRDGTDTQYF. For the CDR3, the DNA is TGTGCCAGCAGCTGGCGGGACGGCACAGATACGCAGTATTTT.

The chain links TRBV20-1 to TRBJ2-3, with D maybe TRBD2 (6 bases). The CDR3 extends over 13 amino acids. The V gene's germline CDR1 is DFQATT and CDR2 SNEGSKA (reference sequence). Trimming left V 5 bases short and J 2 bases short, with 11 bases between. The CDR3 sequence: CSAGTFHTDTQYF. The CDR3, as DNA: TGCAGTGCTGGGACTTTTCACACAGATACGCAGTATTTT.

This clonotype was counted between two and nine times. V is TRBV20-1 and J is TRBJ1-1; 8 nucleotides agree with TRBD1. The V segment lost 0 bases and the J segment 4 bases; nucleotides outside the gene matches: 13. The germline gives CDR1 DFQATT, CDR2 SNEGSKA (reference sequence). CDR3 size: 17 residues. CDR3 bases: TGCAGTGCTAGAGACTTCACAGGGGGGCCATATAGCACTGAAGCTTTCTTT. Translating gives CSARDFTGGPYSTEAFF.

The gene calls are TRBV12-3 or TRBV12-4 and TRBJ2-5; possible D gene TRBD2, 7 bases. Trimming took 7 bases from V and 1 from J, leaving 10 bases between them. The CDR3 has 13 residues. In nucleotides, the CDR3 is TGTGCCAGCAAGGCGGGGGCCCAAGAGACCCAGTACTTC. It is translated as CASKAGAQETQYF.

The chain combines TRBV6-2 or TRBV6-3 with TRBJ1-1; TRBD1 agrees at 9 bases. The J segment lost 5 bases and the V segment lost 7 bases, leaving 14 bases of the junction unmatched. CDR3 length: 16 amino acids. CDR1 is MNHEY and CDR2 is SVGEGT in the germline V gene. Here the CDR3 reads CASTQWRDRALTEAFF. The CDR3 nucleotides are TGTGCCAGCACCCAGTGGCGGGACAGGGCTCTAACTGAAGCTTTCTTT.

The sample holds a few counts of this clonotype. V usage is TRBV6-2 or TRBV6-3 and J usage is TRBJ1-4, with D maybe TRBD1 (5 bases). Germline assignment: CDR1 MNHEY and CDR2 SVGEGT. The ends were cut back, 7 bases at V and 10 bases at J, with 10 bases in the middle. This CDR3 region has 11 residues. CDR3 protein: CASMDGGKLFF. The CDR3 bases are TGTGCCAGCATGGACGGGGGAAAACTGTTTTTT.

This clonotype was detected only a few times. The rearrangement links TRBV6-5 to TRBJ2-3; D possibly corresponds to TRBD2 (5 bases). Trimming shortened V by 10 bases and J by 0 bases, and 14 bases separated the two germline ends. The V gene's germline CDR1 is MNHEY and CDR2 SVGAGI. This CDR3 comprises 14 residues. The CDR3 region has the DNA TGTGCCACCGCCCGGGGAAGGAGCACAGATACGCAGTATTTT. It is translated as CATARGRSTDTQYF.

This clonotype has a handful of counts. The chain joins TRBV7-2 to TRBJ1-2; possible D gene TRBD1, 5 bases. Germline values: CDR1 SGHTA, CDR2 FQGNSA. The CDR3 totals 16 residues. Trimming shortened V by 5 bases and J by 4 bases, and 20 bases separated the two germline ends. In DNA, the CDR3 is TGTGCCAGCAGCCCCCCCCCCGCGGGCGGGGGCTATGGCTACACCTTC. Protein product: CASSPPPAGGGYGYTF.

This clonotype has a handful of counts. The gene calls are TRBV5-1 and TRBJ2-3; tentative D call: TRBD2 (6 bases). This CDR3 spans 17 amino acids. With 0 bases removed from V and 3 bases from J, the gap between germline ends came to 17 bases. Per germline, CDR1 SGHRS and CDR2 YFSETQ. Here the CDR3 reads CASSLVGRGPGTDTQYF. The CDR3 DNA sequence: TGCGCCAGCAGCTTGGTGGGGCGGGGACCCGGGACAGATACGCAGTATTTT. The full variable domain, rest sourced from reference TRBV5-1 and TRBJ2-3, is KAGVTQTPRYLIKTRGQQVTLSCSPISGHRSVSWYQQTPGQGLQFLFEYFSETQRNKGNFPGRFSGRQFSNSRSEMNVSTLELGDSALYLCASSLVGRGPGTDTQYFGPGTRLTVL.

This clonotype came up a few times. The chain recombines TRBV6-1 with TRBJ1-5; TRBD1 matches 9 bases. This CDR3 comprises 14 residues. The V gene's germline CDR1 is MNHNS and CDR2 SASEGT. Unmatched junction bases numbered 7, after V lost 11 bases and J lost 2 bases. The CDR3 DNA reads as TGTGCCGCCGGGTGGACAGGGGGCAATCAGCCCCAGCATTTT. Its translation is CAAGWTGGNQPQHF.

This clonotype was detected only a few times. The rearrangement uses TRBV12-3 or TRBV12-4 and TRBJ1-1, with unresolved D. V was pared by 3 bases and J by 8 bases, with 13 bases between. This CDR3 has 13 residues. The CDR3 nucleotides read TGTGCCAGCAGTTTTAATTCAGGTTTAGAAGCTTTCTTT. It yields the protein CASSFNSGLEAFF.

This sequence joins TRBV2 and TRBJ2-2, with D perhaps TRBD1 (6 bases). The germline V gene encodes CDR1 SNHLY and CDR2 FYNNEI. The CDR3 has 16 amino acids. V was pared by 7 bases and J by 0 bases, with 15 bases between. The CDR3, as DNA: TGTGCCAGCACCCTAGGACAGCCCGCGAACACCGGGGAGCTGTTTTTT. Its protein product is CASTLGQPANTGELFF.

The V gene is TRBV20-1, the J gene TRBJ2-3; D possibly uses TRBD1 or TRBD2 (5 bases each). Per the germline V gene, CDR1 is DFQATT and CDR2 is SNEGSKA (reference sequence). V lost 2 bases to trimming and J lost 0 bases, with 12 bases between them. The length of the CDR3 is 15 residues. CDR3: CSARTGTLSTDTQYF. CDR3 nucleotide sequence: TGCAGTGCTAGAACCGGGACCCTTAGCACAGATACGCAGTATTTT.

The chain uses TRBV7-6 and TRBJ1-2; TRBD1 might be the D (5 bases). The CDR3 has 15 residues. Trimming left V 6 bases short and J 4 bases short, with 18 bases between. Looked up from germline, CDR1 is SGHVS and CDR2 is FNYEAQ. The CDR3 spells CASREEHSGAYGYTF. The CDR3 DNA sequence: TGTGCCAGCAGAGAAGAACATTCCGGGGCCTATGGCTACACCTTC.

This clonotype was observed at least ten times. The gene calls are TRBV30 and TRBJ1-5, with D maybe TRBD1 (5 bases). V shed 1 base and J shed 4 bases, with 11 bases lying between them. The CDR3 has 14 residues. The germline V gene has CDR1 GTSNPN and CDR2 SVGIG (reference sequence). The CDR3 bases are TGTGCCTGGAGTGAGGGGCTGAGAAATCAGCCCCAGCATTTT. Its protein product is CAWSEGLRNQPQHF.

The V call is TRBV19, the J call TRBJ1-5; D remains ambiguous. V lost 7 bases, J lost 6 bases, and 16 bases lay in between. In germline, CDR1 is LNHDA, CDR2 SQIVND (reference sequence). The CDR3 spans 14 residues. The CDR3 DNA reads TGTGCCAGTAACTGGGAGGGTTTAGGTCAGCCCCAGCATTTT. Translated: CASNWEGLGQPQHF.

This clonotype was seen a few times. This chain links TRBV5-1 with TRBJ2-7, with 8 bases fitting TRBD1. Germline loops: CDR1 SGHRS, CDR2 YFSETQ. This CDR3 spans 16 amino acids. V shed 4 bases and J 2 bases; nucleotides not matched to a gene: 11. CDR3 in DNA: TGCGCCAGCAGCCTTGCCCCGGACAGGGTGACCTACGAGCAGTACTTC. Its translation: CASSLAPDRVTYEQYF.

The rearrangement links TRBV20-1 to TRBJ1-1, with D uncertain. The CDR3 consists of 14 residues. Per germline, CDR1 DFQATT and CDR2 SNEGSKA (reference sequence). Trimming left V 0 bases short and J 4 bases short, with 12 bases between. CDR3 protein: CSARDSSDRTEAFF. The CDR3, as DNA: TGCAGTGCTAGAGATTCCTCGGATCGCACTGAAGCTTTCTTT.

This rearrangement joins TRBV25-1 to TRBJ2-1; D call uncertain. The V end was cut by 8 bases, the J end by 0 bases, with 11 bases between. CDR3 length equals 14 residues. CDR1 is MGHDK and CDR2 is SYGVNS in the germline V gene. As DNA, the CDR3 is TGTGCCAGCGCTCCGATTTACTCCTACAATGAGCAGTTCTTC. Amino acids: CASAPIYSYNEQFF.

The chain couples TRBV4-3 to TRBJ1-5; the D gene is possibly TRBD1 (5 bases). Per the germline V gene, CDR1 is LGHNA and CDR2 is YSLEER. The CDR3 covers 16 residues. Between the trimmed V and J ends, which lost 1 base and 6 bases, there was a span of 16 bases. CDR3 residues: CASSQGTPERGQPQHF. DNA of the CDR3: TGCGCCAGCAGCCAAGGTACTCCTGAGAGGGGTCAGCCCCAGCATTTT.

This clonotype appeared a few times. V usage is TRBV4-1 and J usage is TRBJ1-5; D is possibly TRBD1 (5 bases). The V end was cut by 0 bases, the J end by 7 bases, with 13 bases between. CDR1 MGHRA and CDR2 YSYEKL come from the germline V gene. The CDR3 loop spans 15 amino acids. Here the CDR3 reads CASSQEPDGGQPQHF. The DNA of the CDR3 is TGCGCCAGCAGCCAAGAGCCAGACGGGGGACAGCCCCAGCATTTT.

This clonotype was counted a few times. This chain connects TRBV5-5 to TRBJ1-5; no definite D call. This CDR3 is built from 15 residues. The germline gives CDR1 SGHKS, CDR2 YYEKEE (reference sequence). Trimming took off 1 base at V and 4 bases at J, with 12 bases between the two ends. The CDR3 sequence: CASSLWQRPNQPQHF. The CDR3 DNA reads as TGTGCCAGCAGCTTGTGGCAGCGGCCAAATCAGCCCCAGCATTTT.

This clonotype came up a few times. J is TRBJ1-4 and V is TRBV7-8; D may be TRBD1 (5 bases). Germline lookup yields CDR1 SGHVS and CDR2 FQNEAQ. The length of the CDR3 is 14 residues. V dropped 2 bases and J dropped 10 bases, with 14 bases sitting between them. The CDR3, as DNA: TGTGCCAGCAGCTTACGACAGTCAGGGAGAAAACTGTTTTTT. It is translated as CASSLRQSGRKLFF.

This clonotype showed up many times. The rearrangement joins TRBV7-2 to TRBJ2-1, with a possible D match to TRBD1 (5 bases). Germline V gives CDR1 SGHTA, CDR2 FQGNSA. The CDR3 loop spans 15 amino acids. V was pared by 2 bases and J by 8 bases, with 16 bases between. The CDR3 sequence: CASSLLIRGWDEQFF. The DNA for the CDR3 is TGTGCCAGCAGCTTATTGATTAGGGGATGGGATGAGCAGTTCTTC.

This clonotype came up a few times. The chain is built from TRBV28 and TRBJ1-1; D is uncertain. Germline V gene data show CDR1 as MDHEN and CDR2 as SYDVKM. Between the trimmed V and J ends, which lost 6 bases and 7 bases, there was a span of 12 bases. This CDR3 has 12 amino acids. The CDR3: CASSSGRIEAFF. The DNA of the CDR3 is TGTGCCAGCAGCTCCGGCCGCATTGAAGCTTTCTTT.

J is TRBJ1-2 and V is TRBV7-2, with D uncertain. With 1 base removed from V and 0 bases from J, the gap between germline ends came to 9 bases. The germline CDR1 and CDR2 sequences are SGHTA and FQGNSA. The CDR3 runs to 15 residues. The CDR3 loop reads CASSLEGNTNYGYTF. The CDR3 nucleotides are TGTGCCAGCAGCTTAGAAGGGAACACTAACTATGGCTACACCTTC.

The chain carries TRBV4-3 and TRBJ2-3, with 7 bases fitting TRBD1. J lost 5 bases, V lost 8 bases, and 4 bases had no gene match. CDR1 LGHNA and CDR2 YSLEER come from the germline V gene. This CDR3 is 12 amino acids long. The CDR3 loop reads CASPSGGDTQYF. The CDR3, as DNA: TGCGCCAGCCCCTCAGGGGGAGATACGCAGTATTTT.

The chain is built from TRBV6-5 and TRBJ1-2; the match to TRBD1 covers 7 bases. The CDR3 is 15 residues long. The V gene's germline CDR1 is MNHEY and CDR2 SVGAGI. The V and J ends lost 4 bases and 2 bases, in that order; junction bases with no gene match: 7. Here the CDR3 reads CASSSAWTGNYGYTF. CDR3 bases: TGTGCCAGCAGTTCCGCCTGGACAGGCAACTATGGCTACACCTTC.

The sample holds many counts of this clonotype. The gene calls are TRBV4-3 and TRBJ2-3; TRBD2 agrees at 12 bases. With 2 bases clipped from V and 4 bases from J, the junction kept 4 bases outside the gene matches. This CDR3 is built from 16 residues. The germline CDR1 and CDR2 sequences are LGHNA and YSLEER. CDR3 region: CASSQNLAGGADTQYF. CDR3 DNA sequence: TGCGCCAGCAGCCAAAATCTAGCGGGGGGGGCAGATACGCAGTATTTT.

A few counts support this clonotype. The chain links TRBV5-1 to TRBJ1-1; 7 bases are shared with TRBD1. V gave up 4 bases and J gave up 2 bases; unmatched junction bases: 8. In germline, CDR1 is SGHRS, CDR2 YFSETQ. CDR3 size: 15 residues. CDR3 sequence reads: CASSLLGQPNTEAFF. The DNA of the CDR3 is TGCGCCAGCAGCCTCTTGGGACAGCCAAACACTGAAGCTTTCTTT.